This T cell receptor (beta chain) was identified during a study of cytomegalovirus exposure and HLA in healthy donors. V trimming: 4 bases; J trimming: 3 bases; junction bases outside the gene matches: 0. The CDR3 totals 13 residues. Per the germline V gene, CDR1 is LNHDA and CDR2 is SQIVND (reference sequence). Method: immunoSEQ multiplex PCR; TCRdb's copy keeps in-frame clones and lacks some. Counted here are about 120,000 clones, over 75% occurring once; the ten biggest clones make up about 6%. The clonotype comes from a young woman in good health and CMV-seropositive. Sequences were obtained from PBMCs. The rearrangement links TRBV19 to TRBJ2-7; the match to TRBD1 covers 10 bases. The CDR3 is CASSRDRGYEQYF. CDR3 in DNA: TGTGCCAGTAGTAGGGACAGGGGCTACGAGCAGTACTTC.